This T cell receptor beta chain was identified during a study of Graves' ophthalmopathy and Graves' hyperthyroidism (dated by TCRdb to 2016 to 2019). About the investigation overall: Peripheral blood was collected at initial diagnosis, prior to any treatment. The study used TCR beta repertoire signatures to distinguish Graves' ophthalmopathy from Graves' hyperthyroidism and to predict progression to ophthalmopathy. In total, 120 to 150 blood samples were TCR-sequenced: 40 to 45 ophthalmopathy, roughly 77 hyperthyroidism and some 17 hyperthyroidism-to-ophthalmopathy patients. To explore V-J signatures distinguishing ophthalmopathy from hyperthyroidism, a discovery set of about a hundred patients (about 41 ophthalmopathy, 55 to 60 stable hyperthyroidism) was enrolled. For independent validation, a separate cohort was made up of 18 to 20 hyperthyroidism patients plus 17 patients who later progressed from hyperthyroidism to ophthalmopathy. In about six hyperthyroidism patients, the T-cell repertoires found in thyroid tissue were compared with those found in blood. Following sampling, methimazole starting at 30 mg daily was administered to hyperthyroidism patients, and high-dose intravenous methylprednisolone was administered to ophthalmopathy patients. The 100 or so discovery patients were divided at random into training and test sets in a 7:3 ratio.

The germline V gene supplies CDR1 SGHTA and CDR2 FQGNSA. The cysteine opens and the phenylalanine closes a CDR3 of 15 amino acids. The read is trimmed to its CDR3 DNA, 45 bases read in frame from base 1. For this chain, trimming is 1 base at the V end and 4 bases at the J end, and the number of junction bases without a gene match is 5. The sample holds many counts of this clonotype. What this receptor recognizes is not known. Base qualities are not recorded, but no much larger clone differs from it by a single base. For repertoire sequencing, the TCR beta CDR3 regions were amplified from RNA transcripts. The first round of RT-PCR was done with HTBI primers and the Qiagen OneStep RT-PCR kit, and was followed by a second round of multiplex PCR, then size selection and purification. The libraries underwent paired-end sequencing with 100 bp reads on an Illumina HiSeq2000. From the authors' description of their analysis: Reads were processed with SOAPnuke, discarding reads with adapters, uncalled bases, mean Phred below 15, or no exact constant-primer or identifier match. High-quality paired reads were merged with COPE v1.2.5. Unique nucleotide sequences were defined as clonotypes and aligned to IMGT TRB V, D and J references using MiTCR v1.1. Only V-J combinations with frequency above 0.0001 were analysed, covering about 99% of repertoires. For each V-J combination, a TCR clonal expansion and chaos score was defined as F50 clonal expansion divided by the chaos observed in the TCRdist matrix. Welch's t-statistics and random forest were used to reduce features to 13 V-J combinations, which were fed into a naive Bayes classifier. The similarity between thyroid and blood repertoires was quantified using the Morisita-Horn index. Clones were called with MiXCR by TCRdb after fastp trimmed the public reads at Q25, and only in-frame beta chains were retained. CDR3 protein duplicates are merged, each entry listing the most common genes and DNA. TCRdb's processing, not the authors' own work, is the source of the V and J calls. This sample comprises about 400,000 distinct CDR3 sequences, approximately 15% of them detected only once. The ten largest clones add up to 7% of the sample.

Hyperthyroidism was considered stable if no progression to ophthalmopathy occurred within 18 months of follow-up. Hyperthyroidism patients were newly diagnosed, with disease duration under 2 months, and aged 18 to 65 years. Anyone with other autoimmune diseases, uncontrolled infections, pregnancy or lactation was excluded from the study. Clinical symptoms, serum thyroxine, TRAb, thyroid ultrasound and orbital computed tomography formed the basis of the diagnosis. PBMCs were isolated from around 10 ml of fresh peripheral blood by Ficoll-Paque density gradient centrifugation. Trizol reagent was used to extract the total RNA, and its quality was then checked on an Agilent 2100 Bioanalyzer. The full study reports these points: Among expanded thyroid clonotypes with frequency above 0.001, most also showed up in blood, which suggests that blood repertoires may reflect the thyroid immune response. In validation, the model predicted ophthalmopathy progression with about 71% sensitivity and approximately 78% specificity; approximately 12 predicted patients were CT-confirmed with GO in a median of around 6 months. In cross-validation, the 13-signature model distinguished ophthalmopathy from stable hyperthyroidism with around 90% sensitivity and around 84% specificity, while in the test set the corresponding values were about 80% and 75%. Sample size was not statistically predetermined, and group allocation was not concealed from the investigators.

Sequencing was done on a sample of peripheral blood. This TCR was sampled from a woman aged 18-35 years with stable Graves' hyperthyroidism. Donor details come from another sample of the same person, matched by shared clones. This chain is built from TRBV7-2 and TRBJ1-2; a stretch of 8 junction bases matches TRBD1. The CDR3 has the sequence CASSLGTGSRYGYTF. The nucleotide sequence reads TGTGCCAGCAGCTTAGGGACAGGGTCGCGCTATGGCTACACCTTC.